Shown below are 13 T cell receptor beta chains from a single sample sequenced in a study of shared clonotypes between healthy human individuals. Method: immunoSEQ multiplex PCR; TCRdb's copy keeps in-frame clones and lacks some. The sample gives 2 million to 2.5 million clones, 85% to 95% of which show up once; 0.37% is in the top ten. Input material: naive CD4+ T cells from PBMCs. Subset noted: CD45RA+ positively selected. The receptors come from a man aged 18-30 years in good health. Some clones in this sample may be carry-over from other donors' samples.

On this clone: The same CDR3 arises from other DNA sequences in this sample as well. This sequence joins TRBV28 and TRBJ2-3; 8 bases fit TRBD2. The CDR3 has 14 residues. Losses at the gene ends were 6 bases for V and 0 bases for J; bases not matched to a gene: 2. The V gene's germline CDR1 is MDHEN and CDR2 SYDVKM. CDR3 region: CASSIAGSTDTQYF. The CDR3 region has the DNA TGTGCCAGCAGCATAGCGGGAAGCACAGATACGCAGTATTTT.

The rearrangement uses TRBV7-9 and TRBJ1-2; tentative D call: TRBD1 (5 bases). Germline loops: CDR1 SEHNR, CDR2 FQNEAQ (reference sequence). V was shortened by 5 bases and J by 6 bases, with 22 bases between the two germline ends. The CDR3 sequence is 16 residues long. For the CDR3, the DNA is TGTGCCAGCAGCCAAGGCAGGGAAAGGCGTATAGATGGCTACACCTTC. Translation: CASSQGRERRIDGYTF.

With respect to this clone: The same CDR3 arises from other DNA sequences in this sample as well. V and J are TRBV6-5 and TRBJ2-5; D gene ambiguous. The CDR3 spans 11 residues. V lost 6 bases to trimming and J lost 5 bases, with 7 bases between them. In germline, CDR1 is MNHEY, CDR2 SVGAGI. In nucleotides, the CDR3 is TGTGCCAGCAGACTCCGGGAGACCCAGTACTTC. It translates to CASRLRETQYF.

This chain uses TRBV10-1 with TRBJ2-1; 7 nucleotides agree with TRBD1. V shed 4 bases, J shed 0 bases, and the junction held 3 bases outside the gene matches. Per the germline V gene, CDR1 is WNHNN and CDR2 is SYGVQD (reference sequence). CDR3 size: 15 residues. Here the CDR3 DNA reads TGCGCCAGCAGTGTCGCAGGGGGCTCCTACAATGAGCAGTTCTTC. Translating gives CASSVAGGSYNEQFF.

This clone was seen a few times. The rearrangement uses TRBV25-1 and TRBJ1-3, with D possibly matching TRBD1 (5 bases). Germline V gene data show CDR1 as MGHDK and CDR2 as SYGVNS. V lost 6 bases and J lost 0, with 9 bases in between. The CDR3 consists of 14 residues. CDR3 region: CASSVGTSGNTIYF. The CDR3 nucleotides are TGTGCCAGCAGCGTGGGGACCTCTGGAAACACCATATATTTT. The variable domain in full, with the rest retrieved from reference TRBV25-1 and TRBJ1-3, is EADIYQTPRYLVIGTGKKITLECSQTMGHDKMYWYQQDPGMELHLIHYSYGVNSTEKGDLSSESTVSRIRTEHFPLTLESARPSHTSQYLCASSVGTSGNTIYFGEGSWLTVV.

V is TRBV9 and J is TRBJ2-7, with a tentative D call TRBD2 (5 bases). The CDR3 extends over 16 amino acids. V lost 0 bases, J lost 5 bases, and 18 bases lay in between. The germline V gene encodes CDR1 SGDLS and CDR2 YYNGEE. CDR3 nucleotide sequence: TGTGCCAGCAGCGTAGGGTCGAGAGGGAGAAACCACGAGCAGTACTTC. Translating it yields CASSVGSRGRNHEQYF. Variable domain in full (rest from reference TRBV9 and TRBJ2-7): DSGVTQTPKHLITATGQRVTLRCSPRSGDLSVYWYQQSLDQGLQFLIQYYNGEERAKGNILERFSAQQFPDLHSELNLSSLELGDSALYFCASSVGSRGRNHEQYFGPGTRLTVT.

To note about this clone: Other DNA sequences within the sample encode an identical CDR3. CDR3 loop: CASSLTGNTEAFF. The CDR3 region has the DNA TGTGCCAGCAGCCTGACGGGGAACACTGAAGCTTTCTTT. The V gene is TRBV7-8, the J gene TRBJ1-1; D remains unclear. V shed 5 bases and J shed 1 base, with 8 bases lying between them. The CDR3 is 13 residues long. Germline assignment: CDR1 SGHVS and CDR2 FQNEAQ. The whole variable domain, remainder taken from reference TRBV7-8 and TRBJ1-1, is GAGVSQSPRYKVAKRGQDVALRCDPISGHVSLFWYQQALGQGPEFLTYFQNEAQLDKSGLPSDRFFAERPEGSVSTLKIQRTQQEDSAVYLCASSLTGNTEAFFGQGTRLTVV.

The CDR3 sequence is CASSFQGSQETQYF. The CDR3 DNA reads TGTGCCAGCAGCTTCCAGGGCTCCCAAGAGACCCAGTACTTC. V gene TRBV5-4 combines with J gene TRBJ2-5; TRBD1 might be the D (5 bases). CDR3 length: 14 residues. The germline V and J ends were trimmed by 2 bases and 1 base, with 9 bases remaining between them. Germline V gene data show CDR1 as SGHNT and CDR2 as YYREEE (reference sequence).

As to this clone: This sample includes further DNA sequences coding for the same CDR3. The CDR3 DNA reads as TGTGCCAGCAGCTTGGGTCAGGGGGATGGCTACACCTTC. Protein: CASSLGQGDGYTF. The V and J genes are TRBV7-9 and TRBJ1-2; TRBD1 aligns across 7 bases. Germline CDR1 reads SEHNR; CDR2 reads FQNEAQ (reference sequence). The CDR3 sequence is 13 residues long. After removal of 3 bases from V and 6 bases from J, the junction contained 4 bases not matched to a gene.

The chain recombines TRBV5-1 with TRBJ1-1; D ambiguous. Germline CDR1 and CDR2: SGHRS and YFSETQ. This CDR3 has 13 amino acids. V dropped 4 bases and J dropped 0 bases, with 7 bases sitting between them. Here the CDR3 reads CASSVVMNTEAFF. In DNA form, the CDR3 reads TGCGCCAGCAGCGTGGTCATGAACACTGAAGCTTTCTTT.

This chain joins TRBV6-1 and TRBJ2-7; 7 nucleotides align to TRBD1. CDR3 length: 15 amino acids. Germline V CDR1 and CDR2: MNHNS, SASEGT. The J segment lost 5 bases and the V segment lost 3 bases, leaving 10 bases of the junction unmatched. This CDR3 is CASSDGRQGVHEQYF. In DNA, the CDR3 is TGTGCCAGCAGTGATGGGCGACAGGGTGTGCACGAGCAGTACTTC.

The DNA for the CDR3 is TGCGCCAGCACCCTTGGAGGCAGAACGGAAGCTTTCTTT. Amino acids: CASTLGGRTEAFF. This chain links TRBV5-1 with TRBJ1-1, with no clear D. Trimming shortened V by 6 bases and J by 8 bases, and 17 bases separated the two germline ends. CDR1 is SGHRS and CDR2 is YFSETQ in the germline V gene. The CDR3 has 13 residues. The entire variable domain, with the rest obtained from reference TRBV5-1 and TRBJ1-1, is as follows: KAGVTQTPRYLIKTRGQQVTLSCSPISGHRSVSWYQQTPGQGLQFLFEYFSETQRNKGNFPGRFSGRQFSNSRSEMNVSTLELGDSALYLCASTLGGRTEAFFGQGTRLTVV.

The chain has TRBV7-8 and TRBJ2-5; 7 positions match TRBD1. CDR1 is SGHVS and CDR2 is FQNEAQ in the germline V gene. The CDR3 is 14 amino acids. V trimming: 4 bases; J trimming: 2 bases; junction bases outside the gene matches: 4. The DNA of the CDR3 is TGTGCCAGCAGCTCGGGGACAGCACAAGAGACCCAGTACTTC. Protein product: CASSSGTAQETQYF. Looking up the rest from reference TRBV7-8 and TRBJ2-5 gives the full variable domain: GAGVSQSPRYKVAKRGQDVALRCDPISGHVSLFWYQQALGQGPEFLTYFQNEAQLDKSGLPSDRFFAERPEGSVSTLKIQRTQQEDSAVYLCASSSGTAQETQYFGPGTRLLVL.